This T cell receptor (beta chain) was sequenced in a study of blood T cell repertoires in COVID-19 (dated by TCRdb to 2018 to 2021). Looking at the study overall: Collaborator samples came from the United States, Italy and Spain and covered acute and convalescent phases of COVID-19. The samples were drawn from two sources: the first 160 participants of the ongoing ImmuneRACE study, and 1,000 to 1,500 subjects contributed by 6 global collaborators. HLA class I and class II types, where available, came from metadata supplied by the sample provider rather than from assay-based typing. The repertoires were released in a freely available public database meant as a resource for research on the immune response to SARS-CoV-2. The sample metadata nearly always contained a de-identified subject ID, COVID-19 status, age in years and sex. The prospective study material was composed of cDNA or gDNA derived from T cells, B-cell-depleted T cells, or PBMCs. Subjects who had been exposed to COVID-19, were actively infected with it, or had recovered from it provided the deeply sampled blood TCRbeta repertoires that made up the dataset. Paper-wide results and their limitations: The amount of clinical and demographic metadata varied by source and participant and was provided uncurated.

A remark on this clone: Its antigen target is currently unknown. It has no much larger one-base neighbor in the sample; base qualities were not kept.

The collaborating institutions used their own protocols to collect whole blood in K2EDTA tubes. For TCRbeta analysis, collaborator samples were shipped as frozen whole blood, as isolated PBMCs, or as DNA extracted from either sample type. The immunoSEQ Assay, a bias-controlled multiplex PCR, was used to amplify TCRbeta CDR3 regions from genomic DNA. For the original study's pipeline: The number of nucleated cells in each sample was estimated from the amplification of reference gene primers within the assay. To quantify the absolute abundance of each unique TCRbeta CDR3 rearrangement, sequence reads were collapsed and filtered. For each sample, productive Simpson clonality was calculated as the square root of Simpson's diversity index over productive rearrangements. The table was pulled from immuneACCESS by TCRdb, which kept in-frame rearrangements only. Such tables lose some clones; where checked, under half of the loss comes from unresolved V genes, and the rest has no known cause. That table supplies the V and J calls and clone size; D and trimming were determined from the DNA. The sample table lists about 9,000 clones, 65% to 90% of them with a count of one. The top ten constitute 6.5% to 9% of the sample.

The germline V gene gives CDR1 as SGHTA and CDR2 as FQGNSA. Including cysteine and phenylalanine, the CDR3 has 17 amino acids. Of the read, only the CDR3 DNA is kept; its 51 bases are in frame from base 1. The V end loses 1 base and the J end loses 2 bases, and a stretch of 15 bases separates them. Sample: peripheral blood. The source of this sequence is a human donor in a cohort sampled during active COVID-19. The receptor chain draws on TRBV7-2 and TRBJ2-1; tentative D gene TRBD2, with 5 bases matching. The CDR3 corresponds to CASSLVSRAPPYNEQFF. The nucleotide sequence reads TGTGCCAGCAGCTTAGTTTCGCGGGCCCCACCCTACAATGAGCAGTTCTTC.